The 26 T cell receptor beta chains presented below share a single source sample, sequenced in a study of vaccination and CD4 T cells after COVID-19. Sequenced with the Oncomine TCR Beta short-read assay was DNA taken from cultured CD4+ T cells. TCRdb re-derived calls from the PCR reads in MiXCR, one entry per CDR3 protein. The data contain roughly 23,000 distinct CDR3 sequences, 35% to 40% of them singletons. Time point defined: late sampling 161 to 241 days after vaccination in a few convalescent patients. Treatment given: roughly 11-day PBMC culture with coronavirus spike peptide pools or control peptides (ViraFEST assay). Their target antigens are unknown. Sample: CD4+ T cells from blood, cultured in vitro, taken about 7 months after SARS-CoV-2 vaccination. Receptor source: a human donor who had recovered from COVID-19.

This sequence joins TRBV2 and TRBJ1-5; the match to TRBD1 covers 7 bases. Trimming removed 7 bases from V and 3 bases from J; junction bases left unmatched: 3. The CDR3 has 13 amino acids. CDR1 and CDR2 (germline): SNHLY, FYNNEI. The CDR3 spells CASTDRDNQPQHF. The CDR3 coding sequence is TGTGCCAGCACCGACAGGGACAATCAGCCCCAGCATTTT.

The J gene is TRBJ2-5, the V gene TRBV7-9, with D tentatively TRBD2 (5 bases). V shed 9 bases and J shed 2 bases, with 25 bases lying between them. The germline V gene has CDR1 SEHNR and CDR2 FQNEAQ (reference sequence). The CDR3 totals 17 residues. The CDR3 sequence is CASSLSRVLTGQETQYF. The CDR3 nucleotides are TGTGCCAGTAGCCTGTCGAGGGTGTTAACGGGGCAAGAGACCCAGTACTTC. The full variable domain, in which reference TRBV7-9 and TRBJ2-5 provide the parts outside the CDR3, is DTGVSQNPRHKITKRGQNVTFRCDPISEHNRLYWYRQTLGQGPEFLTYFQNEAQLEKSRLLSDRFSAERPKGSFSTLEIQRTEQGDSAMYLCASSLSRVLTGQETQYFGPGTRLLVL.

This clonotype was observed a handful of times. V is TRBV6-1 and J is TRBJ1-2; 9 bases map to TRBD1. Trimming removed 6 bases from V and 8 bases from J; junction bases left unmatched: 16. There are 16 residues in the CDR3. Germline-derived CDR1 and CDR2 are MNHNS and SASEGT. DNA for the CDR3: TGTGCCAGCAGCCCCGGGACAGGGACTTCGGGATACGGCTACACCTTC. This translates into CASSPGTGTSGYGYTF.

The gene calls are TRBV5-1 and TRBJ1-1, with D perhaps TRBD1 (5 bases). Trimming took off 0 bases at V and 6 bases at J, with 12 bases between the two ends. The CDR3 loop spans 14 amino acids. The germline gives CDR1 SGHRS, CDR2 YFSETQ. CDR3 protein: CASSLEGGDAEAFF. CDR3 in DNA: TGCGCCAGCAGCTTGGAGGGAGGGGATGCTGAAGCTTTCTTT.

In its sample, this clonotype was seen a few times. The chain joins TRBV4-2 to TRBJ2-5; 13 nucleotides align to TRBD2. This CDR3 has 17 residues. The trim removed 3 bases at V and 5 bases at J, leaving 9 bases unmatched. Germline V gene sequence: CDR1 LGHNA, CDR2 YNFKEQ. Here the CDR3 DNA reads TGTGCCAGCAGCCACCCGGTCGGGACTAGCGGGACGGAGACCCAGTACTTC. This gives the protein CASSHPVGTSGTETQYF.

The chain couples TRBV11-2 to TRBJ2-7; TRBD2 is a possible D gene (5 bases). The CDR3 length is 16 residues. The germline V and J ends were trimmed by 2 bases and 3 bases, with 17 bases remaining between them. Germline V gene lookup returns CDR1 SGHAT and CDR2 FQNNGV. The CDR3 DNA sequence: TGTGCCAGCAGCTTAAGTCTTCCGGGGTGGGTCTACGAGCAGTACTTC. It translates to CASSLSLPGWVYEQYF.

The chain joins TRBV24-1 to TRBJ2-1; no clear D. V was pared by 0 bases and J by 0 bases, with 11 bases between. Germline V gene lookup returns CDR1 KGHDR and CDR2 SFDVKD. This CDR3 has 17 residues. The CDR3 sequence: CATSDLATILSYNEQFF. In DNA, the CDR3 is TGTGCCACCAGTGATTTGGCTACTATCCTCTCCTACAATGAGCAGTTCTTC.

As for this clonotype: Just one base apart from a much larger clone, this may be a read error. The V and J genes are TRBV7-3 and TRBJ1-6, with a weak D call TRBD1 (6 bases). Germline V lookup: CDR1 SGHTA, CDR2 FQGTGA. The CDR3 sequence is 13 residues long. CDR3 protein: CAGSADRTSPLHF. CDR3 DNA: TGTGCCGGCAGCGCGGACAGAACTTCACCCCTCCACTTT.

The rearrangement uses TRBV11-2 and TRBJ2-5; TRBD1 matches 7 bases. CDR1 and CDR2 (germline): SGHAT, FQNNGV. Trimming took 3 bases from V and 5 from J; bases not matched to a gene: 3. The CDR3 runs 13 residues. The CDR3 bases are TGTGCCAGCAGCTTCAGGGGGACGGAGACCCAGTACTTC. Its protein product is CASSFRGTETQYF. Combining the CDR3 with reference TRBV11-2 and TRBJ2-5 gives the whole variable domain EAGVAQSPRYKIIEKRQSVAFWCNPISGHATLYWYQQILGQGPKLLIQFQNNGVVDDSQLPKDRFSAERLKGVDSTLKIQPAKLEDSAVYLCASSFRGTETQYFGPGTRLLVL.

With respect to this clonotype: One end of the junction fails to match germline, which may point to a read error. This chain links TRBV20-1 with TRBJ1-2; D is uncertain. In germline, CDR1 is DFQATT, CDR2 SNEGSKA (reference sequence). CDR3 size: 15 residues. In nucleotides, the CDR3 is TGCAGTGCTAGAGCCTATACGAGCAAGGGCTATGGCCACACCTTC. This codes for CSARAYTSKGYGHTF.

This chain connects TRBV20-1 to TRBJ2-3, with D perhaps matching TRBD2 (5 bases). V lost 6 bases and J 6 bases, leaving 25 bases between the germline ends. CDR3 length: 16 amino acids. CDR1 is DFQATT and CDR2 is SNEGSKA in the germline V gene (reference sequence). CDR3 sequence reads: CSAQAPWEQREDTQYF. The DNA of the CDR3 is TGCAGTGCCCAAGCACCCTGGGAGCAGAGGGAGGATACGCAGTATTTT.

The sample holds a few counts of this clonotype. This chain joins TRBV15 and TRBJ1-1; D is undetermined. Trimming stripped 0 bases from V and 0 bases from J, with 5 bases between. The length of the CDR3 is 14 residues. CDR1 and CDR2 from the germline V gene are LNHNV and YYDKDF (reference sequence). Written as DNA, the CDR3 is TGTGCCACCAGCAGAGATTTACTGAACACTGAAGCTTTCTTT. Its protein product is CATSRDLLNTEAFF. The variable domain in full, with the rest retrieved from reference TRBV15 and TRBJ1-1, is DAMVIQNPRYQVTQFGKPVTLSCSQTLNHNVMYWYQQKSSQAPKLLFHYYDKDFNNEADTPDNFQSRRPNTSFCFLDIRSPGLGDTAMYLCATSRDLLNTEAFFGQGTRLTVV.

The rearrangement joins TRBV11-3 to TRBJ2-1, with D perhaps matching TRBD2 (6 bases). The CDR3 covers 15 residues. Germline V lookup: CDR1 SGHNT, CDR2 YENEEA. V lost 5 bases and J 6 bases, leaving 17 bases between the germline ends. The CDR3, as DNA: TGTGCCAGCAGCCAGGATGGAGGGCGAGGCAATGAGCAGTTCTTC. As protein: CASSQDGGRGNEQFF.

This clonotype appeared a few times. V and J are TRBV7-4 and TRBJ1-6, with D possibly being TRBD1 (6 bases). CDR1 is SGHVT, CDR2 SQSDAQ, per germline. This CDR3 is 19 amino acids long. Trimming left V 5 bases short and J 0 bases short, with 20 bases between. The CDR3 is CASSHYRDIKSSYNSPLHF. CDR3 DNA sequence: TGTGCCAGCAGCCACTACAGGGACATTAAGAGCTCCTATAATTCACCCCTCCACTTT.

CDR3 DNA sequence: TGCAGTGCTAGAGATAGCGGGGGCACAGATACGCAGTATTTT. It encodes CSARDSGGTDTQYF. The V call is TRBV20-1, the J call TRBJ2-3; 8 bases are a match to TRBD2. The length of the CDR3 is 14 residues. Per the germline V gene, CDR1 is DFQATT and CDR2 is SNEGSKA (reference sequence). Trimming cost V 0 bases and J 1 base; bases outside gene matches: 0.

The genes are TRBV18 and TRBJ2-5; D remains unclear. Per germline, CDR1 KGHSH and CDR2 LQKENI. V was trimmed by 3 bases and J by 0 bases, leaving 5 bases between them. The CDR3 is 13 amino acids. The DNA for the CDR3 is TGTGCCAGCTCACCGGCCCACCAAGAGACCCAGTACTTC. It yields the protein CASSPAHQETQYF.

The chain joins TRBV18 to TRBJ1-1; D perhaps matches TRBD1 (5 bases). The CDR3 spans 13 residues. Germline V gene lookup returns CDR1 KGHSH and CDR2 LQKENI. Trimming took off 2 bases at V and 7 bases at J, with 11 bases between the two ends. CDR3 sequence: CASSPTTEVEAFF. Here the CDR3 DNA reads TGTGCCAGCTCACCAACGACAGAGGTTGAAGCTTTCTTT.

This clonotype qualifies as medium-sized. The chain links TRBV28 to TRBJ2-5; 8 bases are shared with TRBD2. Germline V gene data show CDR1 as MDHEN and CDR2 as SYDVKM. V lost 6 bases to trimming and J lost 0 bases; unmatched junction nucleotides: 6. The CDR3 is 15 amino acids. The CDR3 here is CASSPSGRYQETQYF. The CDR3 region has the DNA TGTGCCAGCAGCCCGAGCGGGAGATACCAAGAGACCCAGTACTTC.

The CDR3 DNA follows: TGTGCCAGCAGCCTAATCTCAGGGGCGACCACCTATGGCTACACCTTC. Its translation: CASSLISGATTYGYTF. The rearrangement uses TRBV5-8 and TRBJ1-2; maybe TRBD1 (6 bases). The CDR3 is made up of 16 amino acids. Trimming shortened V by 4 bases and J by 4 bases, and 20 bases separated the two germline ends. Germline values: CDR1 SGHTS, CDR2 YDEGEE.

This clonotype was seen more than once but under ten times. The V and J genes are TRBV7-8 and TRBJ2-7; 8 positions agree with TRBD1. Germline assignment: CDR1 SGHVS and CDR2 FQNEAQ. J gave up 0 bases and V 2 bases, and 6 bases lay outside the gene matches. The CDR3 is 16 amino acids. CDR3 DNA sequence: TGTGCCAGCAGCTTAAGGGGGGACAGGAGCTCCTACGAGCAGTACTTC. As protein: CASSLRGDRSSYEQYF.

This clonotype has only a few counts. This chain connects TRBV20-1 to TRBJ1-1, with 9 positions matching TRBD1. This CDR3 region has 11 residues. The J segment lost 11 bases and the V segment lost 3 bases, leaving 4 bases of the junction unmatched. Germline assignment: CDR1 DFQATT and CDR2 SNEGSKA (reference sequence). The CDR3 DNA reads as TGCAGTGCTAGTAACAGGGGGCGGGCTTTCTTT. Protein sequence: CSASNRGRAFF.

This clonotype came up a few times. The chain is built from TRBV24-1 and TRBJ2-1; 9 bases map to TRBD1. Germline values: CDR1 KGHDR, CDR2 SFDVKD. The CDR3 spans 15 residues. Unmatched junction bases numbered 8, after V lost 4 bases and J lost 8 bases. The CDR3 DNA sequence: TGTGCCACCAGTGAGGGGACAGGGAATGTCCATGAGCAGTTCTTC. It codes for CATSEGTGNVHEQFF.

This clonotype was detected ten times or more. V is TRBV12-3 or TRBV12-4 and J is TRBJ1-2; D is ambiguous. Trimming took off 2 bases at V and 9 bases at J, with 10 bases between the two ends. The CDR3 contains 12 residues. The CDR3, as DNA: TGTGCCAGCAGTTTACGGTATGACAGCTACACCTTC. Its translation is CASSLRYDSYTF.

This chain joins TRBV10-1 and TRBJ2-2; TRBD1 might be the D (5 bases). Deletions cut 8 bases from V and 1 base from J, with 14 bases between. There are 15 residues in the CDR3. Germline CDR1 WNHNN, CDR2 SYGVQD (reference sequence). For the CDR3, the DNA is TGCGCCAGCTCCCAGGGCTACCTGAACACCGGGGAGCTGTTTTTT. It yields the protein CASSQGYLNTGELFF.

This rearrangement joins TRBV20-1 to TRBJ2-1; 8 nucleotides agree with TRBD2. Germline-derived CDR1 and CDR2 are DFQATT and SNEGSKA (reference sequence). Germline trimming cut 0 bases from V and 7 bases from J; bases unmatched to any gene: 11. The CDR3 runs to 16 residues. CDR3: CSARDPRSGGSNEQFF. The CDR3 region has the DNA TGCAGTGCTAGAGATCCTCGGAGCGGGGGTTCGAATGAGCAGTTCTTC.

The rearrangement links TRBV28 to TRBJ2-5; possibly TRBD2 for D (5 bases). Germline-derived CDR1 and CDR2 are MDHEN and SYDVKM. This CDR3 spans 15 amino acids. Trimming pared 7 bases from V and 2 bases from J, leaving 17 bases between. The CDR3 sequence is CASNQRGGGQETQYF. The CDR3, as DNA: TGTGCCAGCAATCAAAGAGGCGGAGGACAAGAGACCCAGTACTTC.